A selection of T cell receptor beta chains follows, all from one sample in a study of cytomegalovirus exposure and HLA in healthy donors. TCRdb's copy holds only in-frame clones and misses some; the assay was immunoSEQ multiplex PCR. This table has more than 85,000 clones, 80% to 85% appearing once. The specimen was PBMCs. Receptors originate from an older woman in good health and CMV-seropositive. CDR3s include the opening cysteine and the closing phenylalanine or tryptophan. A D gene is named only where the DNA matches it firmly. Expanded clones get a size class; other rows say once, few or many, or leave the size out.

J gene	D gene	V gene	clone size	CDR3 protein	CDR3 DNA
TRBJ1-1	.	TRBV5-1	few	CASSLAGTPEAFF	TGCGCCAGCAGCTTGGCGGGTACGCCTGAAGCTTTCTTT
TRBJ1-1	.	TRBV7-9	.	CASSASRQVLNTEAFF	TGTGCCAGCAGCGCCAGTCGACAGGTACTAAACACTGAAGCTTTCTTT
TRBJ2-7	TRBD1	TRBV11-2	once	CASSFLQGLMGVVYF	TGTGCCAGCAGCTTTTTACAGGGGTTGATGGGGGTTGTATACTTC
TRBJ1-5	TRBD1	TRBV2	.	CASSDTGGNQPQHF	TGTGCCAGCAGTGATACAGGGGGCAATCAGCCCCAGCATTTT
TRBJ2-3	.	TRBV6-5	.	CASSYYTATSTDTQYF	TGTGCCAGCAGTTACTACACAGCAACTAGCACAGATACGCAGTATTTT
TRBJ1-4	.	TRBV5-4	few	CASSQVGRGNEKLFF	TGTGCCAGCAGCCAAGTGGGTCGGGGTAATGAAAAACTGTTTTTT
TRBJ2-3	.	TRBV4-2	few	CASSQAGGPYTDTQYF	TGTGCCAGCAGCCAGGCCGGGGGACCCTACACAGATACGCAGTATTTT
TRBJ2-5	.	TRBV4-2	.	CASSPGRVGLQETQYF	TGTGCCAGCAGCCCCGGGCGGGTGGGCCTACAAGAGACCCAGTACTTC
TRBJ2-2	TRBD1	TRBV2	.	CASSLSGTGAGELFF	TGTGCCAGCAGTCTCTCCGGGACAGGGGCCGGGGAGCTGTTTTTT
TRBJ2-7	.	TRBV18	.	CASSPSRSPAIYEQYF	TGTGCCAGCTCACCATCGAGGTCTCCCGCGATCTACGAGCAGTACTTC
TRBJ2-3	TRBD1	TRBV6-1	.	CASMRDRKTDTQYF	TGTGCCAGCATGAGGGACAGGAAGACAGATACGCAGTATTTT
TRBJ2-1	TRBD2	TRBV11-2	.	CASSWTSGSLNEQFF	TGTGCCAGCAGCTGGACTAGCGGGAGCCTCAATGAGCAGTTCTTC
TRBJ2-3	.	TRBV28	.	CASSQTDRRTDTQYF	TGTGCCAGCAGTCAAACCGACAGGCGCACAGATACGCAGTATTTT
TRBJ1-1	.	TRBV5-4	.	CASSLAGKNTEAFF	TGTGCCAGCAGCTTGGCGGGGAAGAACACTGAAGCTTTCTTT
TRBJ2-1	TRBD2	TRBV7-3	few	CASSGGLAAYNEQFF	TGTGCCAGCAGCGGGGGACTAGCGGCCTACAATGAGCAGTTCTTC
TRBJ2-1	.	TRBV7-3	.	CASSPPGAPHNEQFF	TGTGCCAGCAGCCCACCAGGGGCGCCCCACAATGAGCAGTTCTTC
TRBJ2-6	TRBD1	TRBV5-1	few	CASSLGQGSFGANVLTF	TGCGCCAGCAGCCTAGGACAGGGATCTTTCGGGGCCAACGTCCTGACTTTC
TRBJ2-5	TRBD2	TRBV6-1	.	CASSGTSGRAQYF	TGTGCCAGCAGCGGGACTAGCGGGAGAGCGCAGTACTTC
TRBJ2-2	.	TRBV7-2	.	CASSRLAGELFF	TGTGCCAGCAGCCGACTCGCCGGGGAGCTGTTTTTT
TRBJ1-6	.	TRBV18	.	CASSPSGSLPLHF	TGTGCCAGCTCGCCCTCAGGGTCCTTGCCCCTCCACTTT
TRBJ1-2	.	TRBV28	.	CASSLPGAPYGYTF	TGTGCCAGCAGTTTACCTGGGGCCCCCTATGGCTACACCTTC
TRBJ2-1	.	TRBV7-9	.	CASSLETPGDEQFF	TGTGCCAGCAGCTTGGAGACCCCCGGGGATGAGCAGTTCTTC
TRBJ1-1	.	TRBV7-9	.	CATLGKGRRRGNTEAFF	TGTGCCACCCTCGGGAAGGGACGACGCAGGGGGAACACTGAAGCTTTCTTT
TRBJ2-1	.	TRBV6-5	.	CASSYQVSYNEQFF	TGTGCCAGCAGTTACCAGGTCTCCTACAATGAGCAGTTCTTC
TRBJ2-1	.	TRBV7-3	.	CASSFGGVNEQFF	TGTGCCAGCAGCTTCGGGGGAGTCAATGAGCAGTTCTTC
TRBJ2-3	.	TRBV14	.	CASSQQGFQYF	TGTGCCAGCTCCCAGCAGGGTTTCCAGTATTTT
TRBJ1-4	TRBD1	TRBV5-1	.	CASSYGQVEYEKLFF	TGCGCCAGCAGCTATGGACAGGTGGAGTATGAAAAACTGTTTTTT
TRBJ1-1	.	TRBV6-1	.	CASSIWTFEAFF	TGTGCCAGCAGTATCTGGACTTTTGAAGCTTTCTTT
TRBJ2-5	.	TRBV2	.	CASTTPLGAHQETQYF	TGTGCCAGTACGACGCCTCTCGGAGCCCACCAAGAGACCCAGTACTTC
TRBJ1-2	.	TRBV7-5	.	CARSRSGEANYGYTF	TGTGCCAGAAGTCGGAGCGGCGAAGCTAACTATGGCTACACCTTC
TRBJ2-7	TRBD2	TRBV2	few	CASKPGLAVHEQYF	TGTGCCAGCAAGCCGGGACTAGCAGTCCACGAGCAGTACTTC